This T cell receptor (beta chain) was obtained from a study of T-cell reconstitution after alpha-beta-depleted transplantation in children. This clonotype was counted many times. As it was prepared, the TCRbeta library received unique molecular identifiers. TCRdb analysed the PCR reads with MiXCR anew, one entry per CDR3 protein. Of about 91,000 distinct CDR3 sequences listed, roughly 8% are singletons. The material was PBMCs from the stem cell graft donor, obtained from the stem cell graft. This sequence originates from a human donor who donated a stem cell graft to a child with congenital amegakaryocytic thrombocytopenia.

CDR3 sequence reads: CSAVSGGYTF. The CDR3 DNA sequence: TGCAGTGCTGTAAGCGGAGGCTACACCTTC. The chain carries TRBV20-1 and TRBJ1-2; no definite D call. The CDR3 is made up of 10 amino acids. V shed 5 bases and J shed 8 bases, with 9 bases lying between them. Germline-derived CDR1 and CDR2 are DFQATT and SNEGSKA (reference sequence).